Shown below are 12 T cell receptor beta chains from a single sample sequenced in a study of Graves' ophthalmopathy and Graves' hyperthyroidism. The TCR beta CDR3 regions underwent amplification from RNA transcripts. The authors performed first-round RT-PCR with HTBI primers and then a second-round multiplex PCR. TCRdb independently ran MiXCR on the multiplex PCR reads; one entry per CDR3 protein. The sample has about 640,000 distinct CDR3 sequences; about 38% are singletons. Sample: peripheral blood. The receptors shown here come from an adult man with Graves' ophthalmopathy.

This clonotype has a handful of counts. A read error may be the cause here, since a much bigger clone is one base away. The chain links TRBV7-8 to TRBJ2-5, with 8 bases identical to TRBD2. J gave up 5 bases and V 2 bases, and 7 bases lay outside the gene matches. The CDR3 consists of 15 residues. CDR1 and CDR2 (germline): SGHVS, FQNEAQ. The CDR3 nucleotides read TGTGCCAGCAGCTTAAGGCGGGGGGAAACGGAGACCCAGTACTTC. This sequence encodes CASSLRRGETETQYF.

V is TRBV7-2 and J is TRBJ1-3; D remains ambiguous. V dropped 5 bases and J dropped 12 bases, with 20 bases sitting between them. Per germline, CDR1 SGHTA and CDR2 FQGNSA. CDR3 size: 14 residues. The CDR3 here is CASSPGWQALHIYF. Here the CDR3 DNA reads TGTGCCAGCAGCCCGGGGTGGCAGGCCCTTCACATATATTTT.

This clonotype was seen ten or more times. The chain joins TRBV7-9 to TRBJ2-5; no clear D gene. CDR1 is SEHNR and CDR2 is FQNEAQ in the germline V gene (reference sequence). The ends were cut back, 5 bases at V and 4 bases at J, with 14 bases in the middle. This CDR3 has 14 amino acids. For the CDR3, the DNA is TGTGCCAGCAGCCCTTTGGGCAGTCCAGAGACCCAGTACTTC. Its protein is CASSPLGSPETQYF.

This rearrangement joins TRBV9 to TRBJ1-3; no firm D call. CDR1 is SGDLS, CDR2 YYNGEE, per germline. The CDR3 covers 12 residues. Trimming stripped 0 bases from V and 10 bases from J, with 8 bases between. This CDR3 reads CASSVGAETIYF. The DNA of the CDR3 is TGTGCCAGCAGCGTAGGGGCCGAAACCATATATTTT.

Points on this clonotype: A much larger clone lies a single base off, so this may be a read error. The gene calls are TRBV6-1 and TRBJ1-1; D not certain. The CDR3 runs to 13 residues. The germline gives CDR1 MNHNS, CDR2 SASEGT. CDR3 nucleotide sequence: TGTGCCATCAGTGACACAAGATACACTGAAGCTTTCTTT. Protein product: CAISDTRYTEAFF.

The CDR3 spells CASSLGVLNTGELFF. The CDR3 region has the DNA TGTGCCAGCAGCTTAGGGGTGCTGAACACCGGGGAGCTGTTTTTT. The J gene is TRBJ2-2, the V gene TRBV5-4; possible D gene TRBD1, 5 bases. V lost 2 bases to trimming and J lost 1 base, with 9 bases between them. In germline, CDR1 is SGHNT, CDR2 YYREEE (reference sequence). The CDR3 spans 15 residues.

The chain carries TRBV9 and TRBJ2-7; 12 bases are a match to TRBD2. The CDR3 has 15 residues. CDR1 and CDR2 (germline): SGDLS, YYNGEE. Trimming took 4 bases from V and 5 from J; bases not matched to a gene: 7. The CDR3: CASSLRTSGIDEQYF. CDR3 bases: TGTGCCAGCAGCCTCCGGACTAGCGGGATTGACGAGCAGTACTTC.

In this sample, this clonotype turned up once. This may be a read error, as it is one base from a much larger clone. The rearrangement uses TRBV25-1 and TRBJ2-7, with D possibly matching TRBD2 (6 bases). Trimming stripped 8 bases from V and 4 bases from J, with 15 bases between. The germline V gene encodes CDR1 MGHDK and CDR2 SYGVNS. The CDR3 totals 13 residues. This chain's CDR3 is CASGGVGSYEQYF. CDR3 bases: TGTGCCAGCGGAGGGGTTGGTTCGTACGAGCAGTACTTC.

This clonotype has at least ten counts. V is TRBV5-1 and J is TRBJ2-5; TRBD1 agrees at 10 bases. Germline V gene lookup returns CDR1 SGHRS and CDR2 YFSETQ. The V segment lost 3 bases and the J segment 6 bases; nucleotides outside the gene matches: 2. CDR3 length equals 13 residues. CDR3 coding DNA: TGCGCCAGCAGCTGGGACAGGGGCCAGACCCAGTACTTC. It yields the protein CASSWDRGQTQYF.

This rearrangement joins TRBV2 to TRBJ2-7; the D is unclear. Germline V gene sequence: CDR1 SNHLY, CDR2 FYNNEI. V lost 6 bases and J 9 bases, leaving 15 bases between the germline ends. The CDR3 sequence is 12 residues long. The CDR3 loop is CASRRPAARQYF. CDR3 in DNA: TGTGCCAGCAGGCGACCCGCCGCGAGGCAGTACTTC.

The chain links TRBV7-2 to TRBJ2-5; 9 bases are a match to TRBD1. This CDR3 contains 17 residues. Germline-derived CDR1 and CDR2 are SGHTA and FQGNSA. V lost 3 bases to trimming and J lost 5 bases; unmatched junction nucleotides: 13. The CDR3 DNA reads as TGTGCCAGCAGCTTGGGACAGGGAGGTGGAGTTGGGGAGACCCAGTACTTC. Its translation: CASSLGQGGGVGETQYF.

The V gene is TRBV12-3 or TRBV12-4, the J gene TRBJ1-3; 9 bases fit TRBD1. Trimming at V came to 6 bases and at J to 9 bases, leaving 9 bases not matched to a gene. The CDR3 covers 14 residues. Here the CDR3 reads CASSPGQGGCTIYF. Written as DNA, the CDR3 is TGTGCCAGCAGCCCGGGACAGGGAGGATGCACCATATATTTT.